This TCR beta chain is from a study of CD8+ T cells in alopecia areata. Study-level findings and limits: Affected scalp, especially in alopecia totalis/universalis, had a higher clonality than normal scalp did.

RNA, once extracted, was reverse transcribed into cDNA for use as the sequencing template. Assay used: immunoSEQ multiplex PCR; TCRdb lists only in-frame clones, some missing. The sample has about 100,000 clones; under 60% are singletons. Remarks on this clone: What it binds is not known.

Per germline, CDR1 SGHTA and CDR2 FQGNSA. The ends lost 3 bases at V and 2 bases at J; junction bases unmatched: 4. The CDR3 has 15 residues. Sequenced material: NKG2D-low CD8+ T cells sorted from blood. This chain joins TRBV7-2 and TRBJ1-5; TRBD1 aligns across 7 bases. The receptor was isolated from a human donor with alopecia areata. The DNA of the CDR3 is TGTGCCAGCAGCTTGACAGGGCTAGGCAATCAGCCCCAGCATTTT. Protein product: CASSLTGLGNQPQHF. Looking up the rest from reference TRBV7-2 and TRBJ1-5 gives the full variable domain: GAGVSQSPSNKVTEKGKDVELRCDPISGHTALYWYRQSLGQGLEFLIYFQGNSAPDKSGLPSDRFSAERTGGSVSTLTIQRTQQEDSAVYLCASSLTGLGNQPQHFGDGTRLSIL.